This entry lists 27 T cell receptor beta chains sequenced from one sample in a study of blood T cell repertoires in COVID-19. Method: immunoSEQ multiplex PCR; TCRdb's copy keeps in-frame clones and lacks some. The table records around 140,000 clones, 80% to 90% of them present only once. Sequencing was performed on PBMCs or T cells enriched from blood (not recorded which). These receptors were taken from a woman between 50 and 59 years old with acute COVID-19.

The CDR3 bases are TGTGCCAGCAGCGCGGGGACAGGGAGGGCTGAAGCTTTCTTT. This gives the protein CASSAGTGRAEAFF. This chain uses TRBV7-9 with TRBJ1-1; 9 bases are shared with TRBD1. CDR1 and CDR2 from the germline V gene are SEHNR and FQNEAQ (reference sequence). The CDR3 loop spans 14 amino acids. J lost 6 bases, V lost 5 bases, and 7 bases had no gene match.

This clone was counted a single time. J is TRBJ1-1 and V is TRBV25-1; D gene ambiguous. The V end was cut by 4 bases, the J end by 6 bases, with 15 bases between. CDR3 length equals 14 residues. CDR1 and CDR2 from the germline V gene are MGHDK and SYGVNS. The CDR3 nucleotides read TGTGCCAGCAGTGCTGGGGAGTGGGTCGCTGAAGCTTTCTTT. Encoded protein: CASSAGEWVAEAFF.

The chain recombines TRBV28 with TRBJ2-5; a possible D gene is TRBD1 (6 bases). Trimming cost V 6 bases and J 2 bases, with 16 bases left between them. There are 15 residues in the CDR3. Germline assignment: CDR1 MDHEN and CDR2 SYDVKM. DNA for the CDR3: TGTGCCAGCAGCCCCCCCGGACAGCTGCAAGAGACCCAGTACTTC. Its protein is CASSPPGQLQETQYF.

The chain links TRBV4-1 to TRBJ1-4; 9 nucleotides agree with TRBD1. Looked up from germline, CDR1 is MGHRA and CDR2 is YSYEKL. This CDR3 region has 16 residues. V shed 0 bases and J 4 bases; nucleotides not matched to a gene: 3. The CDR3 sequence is CASSQDGTGSNEKLFF. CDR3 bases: TGCGCCAGCAGCCAAGACGGGACAGGGAGTAATGAAAAACTGTTTTTT.

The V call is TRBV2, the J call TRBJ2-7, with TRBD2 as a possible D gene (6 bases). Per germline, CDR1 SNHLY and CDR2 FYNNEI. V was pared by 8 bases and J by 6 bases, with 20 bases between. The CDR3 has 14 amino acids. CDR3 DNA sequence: TGTGCCAGCCTACCGGGACTCAGGGCGGTCGAGCAGTACTTC. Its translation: CASLPGLRAVEQYF.

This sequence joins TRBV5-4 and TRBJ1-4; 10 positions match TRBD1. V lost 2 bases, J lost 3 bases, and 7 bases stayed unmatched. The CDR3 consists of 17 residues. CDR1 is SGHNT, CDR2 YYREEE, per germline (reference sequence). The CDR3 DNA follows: TGTGCCAGCAGCTTCCGGACAGGGGGGGCGCCTAATGAAAAACTGTTTTTT. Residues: CASSFRTGGAPNEKLFF.

The CDR3 DNA follows: TGTGCCAGCAAGTTGACGGGACACATACCGTATGGCTACACCTTC. Its protein product is CASKLTGHIPYGYTF. This chain connects TRBV2 to TRBJ1-2; D perhaps matches TRBD1 (6 bases). This CDR3 region has 15 residues. CDR1 and CDR2 from the germline V gene are SNHLY and FYNNEI. Between the trimmed V and J ends, which lost 7 bases and 5 bases, there was a span of 20 bases.

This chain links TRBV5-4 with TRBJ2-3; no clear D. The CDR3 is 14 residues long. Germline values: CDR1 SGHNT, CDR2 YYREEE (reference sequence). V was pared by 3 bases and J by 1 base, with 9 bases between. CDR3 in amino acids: CASSSSAGTDTQYF. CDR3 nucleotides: TGTGCCAGCAGCTCCTCGGCGGGCACAGATACGCAGTATTTT.

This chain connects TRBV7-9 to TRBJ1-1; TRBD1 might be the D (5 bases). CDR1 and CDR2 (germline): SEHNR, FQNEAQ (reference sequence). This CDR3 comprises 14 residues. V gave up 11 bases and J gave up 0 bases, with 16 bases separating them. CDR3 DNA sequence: TGTGCCGCAGGAGGGAGGGGACTGAACACTGAAGCTTTCTTT. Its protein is CAAGGRGLNTEAFF.

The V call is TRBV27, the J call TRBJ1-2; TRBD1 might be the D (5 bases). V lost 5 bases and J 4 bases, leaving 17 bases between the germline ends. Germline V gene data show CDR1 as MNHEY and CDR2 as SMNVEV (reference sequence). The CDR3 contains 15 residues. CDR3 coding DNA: TGTGCCAGCAGTCCACAGCGGGGCCGCGGCTATGGCTACACCTTC. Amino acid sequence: CASSPQRGRGYGYTF.

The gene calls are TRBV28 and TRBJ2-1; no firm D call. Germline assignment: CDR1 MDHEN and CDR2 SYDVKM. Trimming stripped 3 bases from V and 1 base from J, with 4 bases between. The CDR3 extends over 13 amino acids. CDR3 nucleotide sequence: TGTGCCAGCAGTTTCGTGTCCTACAATGAGCAGTTCTTC. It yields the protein CASSFVSYNEQFF. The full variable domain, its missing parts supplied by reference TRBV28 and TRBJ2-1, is DVKVTQSSRYLVKRTGEKVFLECVQDMDHENMFWYRQDPGLGLRLIYFSYDVKMKEKGDIPEGYSVSREKKERFSLILESASTNQTSMYLCASSFVSYNEQFFGPGTRLTVL.

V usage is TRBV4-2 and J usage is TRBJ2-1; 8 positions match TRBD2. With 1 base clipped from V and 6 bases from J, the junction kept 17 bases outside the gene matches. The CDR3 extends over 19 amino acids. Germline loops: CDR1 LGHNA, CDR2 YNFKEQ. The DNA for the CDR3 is TGTGCCAGCAGCCAAGGCTACCGGCGCGGCGGGAGGCCCACCAATGAGCAGTTCTTC. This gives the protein CASSQGYRRGGRPTNEQFF.

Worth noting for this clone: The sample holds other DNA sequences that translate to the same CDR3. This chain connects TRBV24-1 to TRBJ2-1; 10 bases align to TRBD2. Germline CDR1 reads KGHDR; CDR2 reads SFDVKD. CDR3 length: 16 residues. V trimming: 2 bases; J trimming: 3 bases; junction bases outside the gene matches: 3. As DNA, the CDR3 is TGTGCCACCAGTGATTCACTAGCGGGGAGCTACAATGAGCAGTTCTTC. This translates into CATSDSLAGSYNEQFF.

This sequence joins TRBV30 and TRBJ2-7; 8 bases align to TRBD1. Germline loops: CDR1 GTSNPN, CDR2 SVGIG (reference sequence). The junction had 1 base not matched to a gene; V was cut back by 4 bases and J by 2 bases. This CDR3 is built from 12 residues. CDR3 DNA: TGTGCCTGGACAGGGGGCCCCTACGAGCAGTACTTC. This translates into CAWTGGPYEQYF.

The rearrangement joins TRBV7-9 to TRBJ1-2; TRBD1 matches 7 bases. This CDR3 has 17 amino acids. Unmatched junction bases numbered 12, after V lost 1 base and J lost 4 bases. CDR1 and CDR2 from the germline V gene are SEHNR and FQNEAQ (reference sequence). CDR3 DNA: TGTGCCAGCAGCTTAGAGGCCGGGACAGTGTGGGCCTATGGCTACACCTTC. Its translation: CASSLEAGTVWAYGYTF.

CDR3 DNA: TGTGCCTGGAGTCAAACCACTAGCGGGAGAAATGAGCAGTTCTTC. It is translated as CAWSQTTSGRNEQFF. V and J are TRBV30 and TRBJ2-1; 11 positions agree with TRBD2. V was pared by 2 bases and J by 7 bases, with 7 bases of the junction left unmatched. The germline gives CDR1 GTSNPN, CDR2 SVGIG (reference sequence). The CDR3 is made up of 15 amino acids.

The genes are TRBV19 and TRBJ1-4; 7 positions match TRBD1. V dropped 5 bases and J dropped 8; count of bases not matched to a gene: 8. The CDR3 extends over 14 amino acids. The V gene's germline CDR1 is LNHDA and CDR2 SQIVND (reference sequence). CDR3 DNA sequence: TGTGCCAGTAGTTCGGGACAGTTAAACGAAAAACTGTTTTTT. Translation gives CASSSGQLNEKLFF.

The CDR3 sequence: CANGGPYNEQFF. In nucleotides, the CDR3 is TGTGCCAACGGAGGCCCTTACAATGAGCAGTTCTTC. The chain links TRBV9 to TRBJ2-1; TRBD2 is a possible D gene (5 bases). Trimming stripped 9 bases from V and 4 bases from J, with 11 bases between. Germline CDR1 SGDLS, CDR2 YYNGEE. The CDR3 spans 12 residues.

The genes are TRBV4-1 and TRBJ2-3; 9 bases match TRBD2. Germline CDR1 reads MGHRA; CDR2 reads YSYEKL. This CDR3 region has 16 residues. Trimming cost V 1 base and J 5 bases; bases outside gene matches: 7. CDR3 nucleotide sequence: TGCGCCAGCAGCCAAGGCGGGAGGGGAGGAGAAGATACGCAGTATTTT. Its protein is CASSQGGRGGEDTQYF.

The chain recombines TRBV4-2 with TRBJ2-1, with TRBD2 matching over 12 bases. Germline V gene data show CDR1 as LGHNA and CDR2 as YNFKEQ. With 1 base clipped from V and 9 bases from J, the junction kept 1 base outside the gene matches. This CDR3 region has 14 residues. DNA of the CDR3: TGTGCCAGCAGCCAAGGACTAGCGGGAGTTGAGCAGTTCTTC. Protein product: CASSQGLAGVEQFF.

The CDR3 protein is CASSPSPGQGAGYTF. DNA of the CDR3: TGTGCCAGCTCACCCTCCCCGGGACAGGGGGCTGGCTACACCTTC. V and J are TRBV18 and TRBJ1-2; 12 bases agree with TRBD1. This CDR3 is 15 amino acids long. V shed 3 bases, J shed 7 bases, and the junction held 6 bases outside the gene matches. Germline lookup yields CDR1 KGHSH and CDR2 LQKENI.

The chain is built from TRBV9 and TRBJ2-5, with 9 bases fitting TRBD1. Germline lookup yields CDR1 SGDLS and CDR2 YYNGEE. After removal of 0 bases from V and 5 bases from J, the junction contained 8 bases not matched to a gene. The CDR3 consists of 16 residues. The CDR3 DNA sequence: TGTGCCAGCAGCGTAGGGGGGGACAGGGCCCCGGAGACCCAGTACTTC. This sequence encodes CASSVGGDRAPETQYF.

Here the CDR3 DNA reads TGTGCCAGCGGGGGACTAGCGGGAGGGTGGGATACGCAGTATTTT. It translates to CASGGLAGGWDTQYF. This chain links TRBV6-5 with TRBJ2-3; 16 bases fit TRBD2. Losses at the gene ends were 8 bases for V and 6 bases for J; bases not matched to a gene: 5. This CDR3 has 15 amino acids. Looked up from germline, CDR1 is MNHEY and CDR2 is SVGAGI.

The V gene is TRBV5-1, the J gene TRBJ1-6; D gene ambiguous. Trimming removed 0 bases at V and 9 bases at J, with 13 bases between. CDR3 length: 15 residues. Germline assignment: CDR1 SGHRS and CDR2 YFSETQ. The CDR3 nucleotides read TGCGCCAGCAGCTTGGAAACGGGGATTATTTCACCCCTCCACTTT. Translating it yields CASSLETGIISPLHF.

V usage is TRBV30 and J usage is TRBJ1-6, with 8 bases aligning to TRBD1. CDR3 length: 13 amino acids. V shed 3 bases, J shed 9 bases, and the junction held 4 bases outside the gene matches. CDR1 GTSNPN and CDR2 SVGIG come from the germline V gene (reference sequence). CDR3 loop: CAWRGQDVSPLHF. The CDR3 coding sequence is TGTGCCTGGAGGGGACAGGATGTTTCACCCCTCCACTTT. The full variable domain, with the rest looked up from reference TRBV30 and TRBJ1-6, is SQTIHQWPATLVQPVGSPLSLECTVEGTSNPNLYWYRQAAGRGLQLLFYSVGIGQISSEVPQNLSASRPQDRQFILSSKKLLLSDSGFYLCAWRGQDVSPLHFGNGTRLTVT.

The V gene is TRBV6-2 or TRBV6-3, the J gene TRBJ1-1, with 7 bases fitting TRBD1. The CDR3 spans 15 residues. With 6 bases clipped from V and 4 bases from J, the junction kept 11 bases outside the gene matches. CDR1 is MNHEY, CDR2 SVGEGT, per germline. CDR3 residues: CASSTELAGGTEAFF. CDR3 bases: TGTGCCAGCAGCACAGAACTGGCAGGGGGCACTGAAGCTTTCTTT.

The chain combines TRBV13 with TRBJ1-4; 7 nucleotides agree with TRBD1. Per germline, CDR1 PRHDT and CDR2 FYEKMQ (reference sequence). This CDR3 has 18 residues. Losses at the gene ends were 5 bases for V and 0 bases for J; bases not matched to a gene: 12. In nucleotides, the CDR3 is TGTGCCAGCAGCCGACAGACCGGGACAGATCCAACTAATGAAAAACTGTTTTTT. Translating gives CASSRQTGTDPTNEKLFF.